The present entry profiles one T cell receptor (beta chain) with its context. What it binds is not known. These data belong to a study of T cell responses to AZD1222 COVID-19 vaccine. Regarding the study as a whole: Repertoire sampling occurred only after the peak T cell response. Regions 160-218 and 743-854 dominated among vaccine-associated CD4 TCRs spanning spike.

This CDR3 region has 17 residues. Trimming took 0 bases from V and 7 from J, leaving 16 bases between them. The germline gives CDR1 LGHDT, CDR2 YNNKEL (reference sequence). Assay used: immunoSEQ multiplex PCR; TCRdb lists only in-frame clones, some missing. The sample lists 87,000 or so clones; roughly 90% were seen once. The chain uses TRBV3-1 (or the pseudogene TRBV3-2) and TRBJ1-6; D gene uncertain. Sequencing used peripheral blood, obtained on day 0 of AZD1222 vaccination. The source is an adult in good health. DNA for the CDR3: TGTGCCAGCAGCCAAGATCCATTTGGGGATTTAAATTCACCCCTCCACTTT. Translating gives CASSQDPFGDLNSPLHF.